Shown below are 23 T cell receptor beta chains from a single sample sequenced in a study of blood T cell repertoires in COVID-19. The table came from immunoSEQ multiplex PCR; TCRdb's copy has only in-frame clones and leaves some out. The sample records about 230,000 clones, approximately 89% being singletons. The sample comprised PBMCs or T cells enriched from blood (not recorded which). All receptors come from a woman aged 30 to 39 who had been exposed to COVID-19.

CDR3 region: CATSRDQGYYGYTF. The CDR3 DNA is TGTGCCACCAGCAGAGATCAGGGGTACTATGGCTACACCTTC. This rearrangement joins TRBV15 to TRBJ1-2; D is possibly TRBD1 (6 bases). The V end lost 0 bases, the J end lost 3 bases, and 8 bases lay between the germline ends. The CDR3 is made up of 14 amino acids. Per germline, CDR1 LNHNV and CDR2 YYDKDF (reference sequence).

CDR3 in amino acids: CASSPLPGQDINPNEQFF. The CDR3 nucleotides are TGTGCCAGTAGTCCTCTCCCGGGACAGGATATAAACCCAAATGAGCAGTTCTTC. The chain has TRBV19 and TRBJ2-1, with TRBD1 matching 8 bases. The CDR3 has 18 amino acids. Unmatched junction bases numbered 19, after V lost 5 bases and J lost 7 bases. The germline CDR1 and CDR2 sequences are LNHDA and SQIVND (reference sequence).

This clone was recorded only once. The genes are TRBV2 and TRBJ1-1; 7 positions agree with TRBD1. V trimming: 5 bases; J trimming: 5 bases; junction bases outside the gene matches: 5. The CDR3 sequence is 13 residues long. CDR1 is SNHLY, CDR2 FYNNEI, per germline. CDR3 loop: CASSWQGETEAFF. In DNA, the CDR3 is TGTGCCAGCAGTTGGCAGGGGGAAACTGAAGCTTTCTTT. The entire variable domain, with the rest obtained from reference TRBV2 and TRBJ1-1, is as follows: EPEVTQTPSHQVTQMGQEVILRCVPISNHLYFYWYRQILGQKVEFLVSFYNNEISEKSEIFDDQFSVERPDGSNFTLKIRSTKLEDSAMYFCASSWQGETEAFFGQGTRLTVV.

This chain connects TRBV7-3 to TRBJ2-2; TRBD2 matches 8 bases. Trimming at V came to 5 bases and at J to 5 bases, leaving 10 bases not matched to a gene. CDR3 length equals 16 residues. Per the germline V gene, CDR1 is SGHTA and CDR2 is FQGTGA. The CDR3 loop reads CASSRGGAGVTGELFF. For the CDR3, the DNA is TGTGCCAGCAGCCGGGGAGGAGCGGGAGTAACCGGGGAGCTGTTTTTT.

The rearrangement uses TRBV11-2 and TRBJ1-1, with 8 bases matching TRBD1. CDR3 length: 15 residues. Per germline, CDR1 SGHAT and CDR2 FQNNGV. V trimming: 5 bases; J trimming: 3 bases; junction bases outside the gene matches: 8. CDR3 sequence: CASSPRQGQDTEAFF. CDR3 coding DNA: TGTGCCAGCAGCCCCCGACAGGGGCAGGACACTGAAGCTTTCTTT.

This clone has just one count. The chain couples TRBV2 to TRBJ2-2; 9 positions match TRBD1. The CDR3 spans 15 residues. Losses at the gene ends were 6 bases for V and 2 bases for J; bases not matched to a gene: 4. CDR1 is SNHLY, CDR2 FYNNEI, per germline. The chain's CDR3 is CASRTGGSNTGELFF. CDR3 in DNA: TGTGCCAGCAGGACAGGGGGTTCTAACACCGGGGAGCTGTTTTTT.

The chain combines TRBV4-2 with TRBJ1-4; the D is unclear. The germline V gene encodes CDR1 LGHNA and CDR2 YNFKEQ. The CDR3 covers 16 residues. The V gene lost 0 bases and the J gene lost 5 bases, with 13 bases spanning the gap. CDR3 sequence reads: CASSQEEGRNNEKLFF. The CDR3 region has the DNA TGTGCCAGCAGCCAAGAGGAGGGCAGGAACAATGAAAAACTGTTTTTT.

This CDR3 reads CASRKTGITYNEQFF. The DNA for the CDR3 is TGTGCCAGTAGGAAGACGGGGATTACGTACAATGAGCAGTTCTTC. The rearrangement uses TRBV19 and TRBJ2-1; perhaps TRBD2 as D (5 bases). Trimming cost V 6 bases and J 4 bases, with 16 bases left between them. There are 15 residues in the CDR3. Looked up from germline, CDR1 is LNHDA and CDR2 is SQIVND (reference sequence).

This chain connects TRBV18 to TRBJ1-5; 7 bases are shared with TRBD1. J lost 4 bases, V lost 3 bases, and 3 bases had no gene match. Germline lookup yields CDR1 KGHSH and CDR2 LQKENI. CDR3 length equals 14 residues. CDR3 coding DNA: TGTGCCAGCTCACCTACAGGGGATAATCAGCCCCAGCATTTT. Its protein is CASSPTGDNQPQHF.

This sequence joins TRBV24-1 and TRBJ2-5, with 9 bases that match TRBD1. CDR3 length equals 15 residues. The junction had 7 bases not matched to a gene; V was cut back by 4 bases and J by 5 bases. In germline, CDR1 is KGHDR, CDR2 SFDVKD. The CDR3 DNA reads as TGTGCCACCAGTGAGCGGACAGGGGAGGGGGAGACCCAGTACTTC. Protein product: CATSERTGEGETQYF.

The rearrangement joins TRBV9 to TRBJ2-1; 12 bases are a match to TRBD2. CDR3 length: 15 amino acids. CDR1 and CDR2 from the germline V gene are SGDLS and YYNGEE. V trimming: 7 bases; J trimming: 4 bases; junction bases outside the gene matches: 6. CDR3: CASGDGLAGYNEQFF. CDR3 coding DNA: TGTGCCAGCGGAGATGGACTAGCGGGGTACAATGAGCAGTTCTTC.

This rearrangement joins TRBV5-5 to TRBJ2-2; TRBD2 agrees at 9 bases. The V gene's germline CDR1 is SGHKS and CDR2 YYEKEE (reference sequence). Trimming cost V 2 bases and J 8 bases; bases outside gene matches: 7. This CDR3 has 15 amino acids. CDR3 protein: CASSFGGRAAGELFF. The CDR3 nucleotides are TGTGCCAGCAGCTTTGGCGGGAGGGCCGCGGGGGAGCTGTTTTTT.

The V and J genes are TRBV5-4 and TRBJ1-1; D remains unclear. V shed 0 bases and J shed 6 bases, with 9 bases lying between them. CDR1 is SGHNT and CDR2 is YYREEE in the germline V gene (reference sequence). The CDR3 runs 13 residues. The CDR3 bases are TGTGCCAGCAGCTTGGGGGCAGCTGCTGAAGCTTTCTTT. Its translation: CASSLGAAAEAFF.

In DNA form, the CDR3 reads TGTGCCAGTAGTGAGGGACAGGGATACGAGCAGTACTTC. Amino acid sequence: CASSEGQGYEQYF. The chain is built from TRBV19 and TRBJ2-7, with 9 bases aligning to TRBD1. Germline values: CDR1 LNHDA, CDR2 SQIVND (reference sequence). With 5 bases clipped from V and 4 bases from J, the junction kept 3 bases outside the gene matches. The CDR3 has 13 amino acids.

This chain uses TRBV19 with TRBJ1-1, with a possible D match to TRBD1 (5 bases). Trimming shortened V by 1 base and J by 1 base, and 13 bases separated the two germline ends. This CDR3 spans 16 amino acids. Germline V gene lookup returns CDR1 LNHDA and CDR2 SQIVND (reference sequence). CDR3 protein: CASSIAAGRWNTEAFF. CDR3 DNA sequence: TGTGCCAGTAGTATAGCGGCAGGGAGGTGGAACACTGAAGCTTTCTTT.

J is TRBJ2-1 and V is TRBV6-5, with 8 bases matching TRBD1. This CDR3 contains 15 residues. V shed 8 bases, J shed 4 bases, and the junction held 10 bases outside the gene matches. The V gene's germline CDR1 is MNHEY and CDR2 SVGAGI. The CDR3 loop is CASRITGGRYNEQFF. CDR3 sequence (DNA): TGTGCCAGCCGGATTACAGGGGGACGTTACAATGAGCAGTTCTTC.

This chain joins TRBV5-4 and TRBJ2-3; perhaps TRBD2 as D (6 bases). Trimming took 0 bases from V and 2 from J, leaving 10 bases between them. Germline CDR1 is SGHNT and CDR2 is YYREEE (reference sequence). The CDR3 consists of 15 residues. CDR3 sequence: CASSLEGGITDTQYF. As DNA, the CDR3 is TGTGCCAGCAGCTTGGAAGGCGGGATCACAGATACGCAGTATTTT.

The chain has TRBV5-1 and TRBJ2-3; perhaps TRBD1 as D (8 bases). The length of the CDR3 is 16 residues. With 4 bases removed from V and 0 bases from J, the gap between germline ends came to 15 bases. Germline values: CDR1 SGHRS, CDR2 YFSETQ. CDR3 nucleotide sequence: TGCGCCAGCAGCATCAACAGGGGGGGTAGCACAGATACGCAGTATTTT. It translates to CASSINRGGSTDTQYF.

The rearrangement uses TRBV27 and TRBJ1-2; D is perhaps TRBD1 (6 bases). Between the trimmed V and J ends, which lost 5 bases and 8 bases, there was a span of 12 bases. Germline V lookup: CDR1 MNHEY, CDR2 SMNVEV (reference sequence). This CDR3 region has 12 residues. The CDR3 protein is CASSGTGIGYTF. The CDR3 DNA sequence: TGTGCCAGCAGTGGAACAGGGATCGGCTACACCTTC.

V usage is TRBV7-9 and J usage is TRBJ1-1; maybe TRBD1 (6 bases). The CDR3 totals 11 residues. Germline V gene lookup returns CDR1 SEHNR and CDR2 FQNEAQ (reference sequence). The V end lost 5 bases, the J end lost 10 bases, and 11 bases lay between the germline ends. The CDR3 bases are TGTGCCAGCAGCCCCGGGACACGAGCTTTCTTT. Translation: CASSPGTRAFF.

The chain combines TRBV3-1 (or the pseudogene TRBV3-2) with TRBJ2-7; a possible D gene is TRBD2 (6 bases). Trimming cost V 6 bases and J 1 base, with 10 bases left between them. CDR3 size: 13 residues. Germline V lookup: CDR1 LGHDT, CDR2 YNNKEL (reference sequence). The DNA of the CDR3 is TGTGCCAGCAGTAGGGACTTTTCCTACGAGCAGTACTTC. Its protein product is CASSRDFSYEQYF.

The chain carries TRBV29-1 and TRBJ2-2; 8 bases line up with TRBD2. V shed 1 base, J shed 0 bases, and the junction held 7 bases outside the gene matches. Germline V gene data show CDR1 as SQVTM and CDR2 as ANQGSEA. The CDR3 has 17 residues. CDR3 DNA: TGCAGCGTTGAAGTTAGAACTAGCGGAACGAACACCGGGGAGCTGTTTTTT. Protein product: CSVEVRTSGTNTGELFF.

The chain combines TRBV19 with TRBJ2-1, with D possibly being TRBD2 (6 bases). The V and J ends lost 6 bases and 10 bases respectively, with 16 bases between them. The CDR3 has 13 amino acids. Germline assignment: CDR1 LNHDA and CDR2 SQIVND (reference sequence). The CDR3 region is CASRGGASREQFF. In DNA form, the CDR3 reads TGTGCCAGTAGGGGGGGAGCGTCAAGGGAGCAGTTCTTC.